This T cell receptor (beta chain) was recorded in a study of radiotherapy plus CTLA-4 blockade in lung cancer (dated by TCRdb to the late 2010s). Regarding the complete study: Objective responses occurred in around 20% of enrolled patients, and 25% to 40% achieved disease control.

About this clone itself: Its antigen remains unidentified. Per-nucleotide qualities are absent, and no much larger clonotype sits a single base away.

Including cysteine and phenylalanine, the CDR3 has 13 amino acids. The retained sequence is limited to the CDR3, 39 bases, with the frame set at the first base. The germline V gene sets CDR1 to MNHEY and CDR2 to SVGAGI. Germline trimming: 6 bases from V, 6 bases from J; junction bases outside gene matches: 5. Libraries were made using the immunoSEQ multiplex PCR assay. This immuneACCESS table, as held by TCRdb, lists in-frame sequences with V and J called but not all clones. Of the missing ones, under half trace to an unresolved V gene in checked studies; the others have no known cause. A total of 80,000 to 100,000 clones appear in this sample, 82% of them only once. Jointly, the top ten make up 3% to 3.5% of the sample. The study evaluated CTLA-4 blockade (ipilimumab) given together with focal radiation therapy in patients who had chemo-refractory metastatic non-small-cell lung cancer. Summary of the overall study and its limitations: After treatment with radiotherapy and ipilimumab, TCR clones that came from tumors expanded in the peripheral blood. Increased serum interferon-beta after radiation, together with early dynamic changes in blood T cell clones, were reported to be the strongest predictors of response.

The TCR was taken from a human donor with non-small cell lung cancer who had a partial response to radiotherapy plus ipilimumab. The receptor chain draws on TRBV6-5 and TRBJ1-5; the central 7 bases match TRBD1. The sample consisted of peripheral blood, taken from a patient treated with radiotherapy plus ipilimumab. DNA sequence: TGTGCCAGCAGAGACAGGGTGGGTCAGCCCCAGCATTTT. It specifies CASRDRVGQPQHF.